Sequencing of this T cell receptor (beta chain) was carried out in a study of Ad26.COV2.S vaccination and SARS-CoV-2 variants. This CDR3 spans 14 amino acids. The germline V gene has CDR1 LGHNA and CDR2 YNFKEQ. Trimming removed 1 base at V and 15 bases at J, with 16 bases between. This clone was seen once. Treatment given: roughly 19 received Ad26.COV2.S at low or high dose, single or two shots; five or six received placebo; per-sample allocation not given. Sample collection was performed on day 63 after the first vaccine or placebo injection. Donor was an adult aged 18-55 years in Boston. Vaccination used an Ad26 vector expressing Wuhan-strain SARS-CoV-2 spike. Assay: immunoSEQ multiplex PCR; the TCRdb copy retains only in-frame clones and omits some. The top ten clones hold around 2.5% of a sample with about 450,000 clones, approximately 92% of them seen once.

The TCR originated in a person between 18 and 65 years old who received the Ad26.COV2.S COVID-19 vaccine or a placebo. The material was peripheral blood, obtained in a trial of Ad26.COV2.S vaccine versus placebo. The chain couples TRBV4-2 to TRBJ1-6; a possible D gene is TRBD1 (5 bases). CDR3 sequence: CASSQVGGGFLLHF. The CDR3 nucleotides are TGTGCCAGCAGCCAAGTTGGGGGGGGGTTTCTCCTCCACTTT.